Described below is a single T cell receptor (beta chain) sequence and its context. The T cells that were sequenced for TCR beta were CD8+ and CD4+ cells from blood. Purification of the CD8+ and CD4+ T cells relied on negative isolation, and TEMRA cells underwent FACS enrichment. The data derive from a study of CD8 T cells in Susac syndrome. Study information: There were five or six sequenced Susac syndrome patients with active disease and 8 or 9 in remission.

This CDR3 is 15 amino acids long. Germline V lookup: CDR1 GTSNPN, CDR2 SVGIG (reference sequence). Trimming removed 0 bases from V and 6 bases from J; junction bases left unmatched: 9. RNA, at about 0.5 to 1 ug, was reverse transcribed with random hexamers. TCRdb fed the immunoSEQ multiplex PCR reads into MiXCR, producing one record per CDR3 protein. This table has 150,000 or so distinct CDR3 sequences, around 93% appearing once. Sequences were obtained from CD4+ T cells from PBMCs. This clonotype was sampled from a human donor with Susac syndrome. This chain links TRBV30 with TRBJ2-3; 7 positions match TRBD2. CDR3: CAWSVPSGGVDTQYF. The CDR3 DNA sequence: TGTGCCTGGAGTGTACCTAGCGGTGGGGTGGATACGCAGTATTTT.